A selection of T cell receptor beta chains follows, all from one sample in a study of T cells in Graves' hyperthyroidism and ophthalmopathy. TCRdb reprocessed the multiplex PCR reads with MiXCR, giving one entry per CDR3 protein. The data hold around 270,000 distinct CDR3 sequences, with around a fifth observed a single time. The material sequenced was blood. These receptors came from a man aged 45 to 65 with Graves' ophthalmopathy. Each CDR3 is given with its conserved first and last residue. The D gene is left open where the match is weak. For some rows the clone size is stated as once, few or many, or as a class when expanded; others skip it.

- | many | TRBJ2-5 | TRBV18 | TGTGCCAGCTCCCCCCTCAAAGAGACCCAGTACTTC | CASSPLKETQYF
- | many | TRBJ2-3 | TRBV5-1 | TGCGCCAGCAGCGCCTTACAGGGCACAGATACGCAGTATTTT | CASSALQGTDTQYF
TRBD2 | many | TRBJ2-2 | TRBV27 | TGTGCCAGCAGTTTACGAGGGCTAGCGGGGGAAACGAACACCGGGGAGCTGTTTTTT | CASSLRGLAGETNTGELFF
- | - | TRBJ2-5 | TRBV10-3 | TGTGCCATCAGTGATACAGGTCCCCAAGAGACCCAGTACTTC | CAISDTGPQETQYF
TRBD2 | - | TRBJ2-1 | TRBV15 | TGTGCCACCAGCAGAGAGGGACTAGCGGAGAATGAGCAGTTCTTC | CATSREGLAENEQFF
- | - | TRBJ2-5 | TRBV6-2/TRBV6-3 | TGTGCCAGCAGCCTTGGGACTTTCTGGGGAGGCCAGTACTTC | CASSLGTFWGGQYF
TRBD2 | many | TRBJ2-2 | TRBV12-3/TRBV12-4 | TGTGCCAGCAGTTTAGTGGGACTAGTAGGTACCGGGGAGCTGTTTTTT | CASSLVGLVGTGELFF
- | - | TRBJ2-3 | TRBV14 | TGTGCCAGCAGCCCACTAGCTAGGGGAGATACGCAGTATTTT | CASSPLARGDTQYF
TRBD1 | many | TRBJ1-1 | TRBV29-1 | TGCAGCGTGGGCCGATCAGGGGGATTCTCGAACACTGAAGCTTTCTTT | CSVGRSGGFSNTEAFF
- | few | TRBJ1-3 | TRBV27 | TGTGCCAGCAGCCCCAGAAGCTCTGGAAACACCATATATTTT | CASSPRSSGNTIYF
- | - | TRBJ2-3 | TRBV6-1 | TGTGCCAGCAGCCCCGGAGGGGCGGGCACAGATACGCAGTATTTT | CASSPGGAGTDTQYF
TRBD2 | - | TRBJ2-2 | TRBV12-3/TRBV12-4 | TGTGCCAGCAGTAACGGACTAGCGGGGTCGAACACCGGGGAGCTGTTTTTT | CASSNGLAGSNTGELFF
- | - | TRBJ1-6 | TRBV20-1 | TGCAGTGCTAGAGATGAAAGTTCGGGCAGTCTCTTGTCACCCCTCCACTTT | CSARDESSGSLLSPLHF
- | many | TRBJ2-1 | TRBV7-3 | TGTGCCAGCAGCCCCCAGCATGCTCTCTCCTACAATGAGCAGTTCTTC | CASSPQHALSYNEQFF
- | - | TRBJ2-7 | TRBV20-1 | TGCAGTGCCCGCCACTCGGGGGAGCAGTACTTC | CSARHSGEQYF
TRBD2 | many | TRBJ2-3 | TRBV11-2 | TGTGCCAGCAGCTTGGAACTAGCGGATCCCACAGATACGCAGTATTTT | CASSLELADPTDTQYF
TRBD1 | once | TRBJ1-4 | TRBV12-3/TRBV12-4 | TGTGCCAGCAGTTTGAAACAGGGGGCTGGAAAACTGTTTTTT | CASSLKQGAGKLFF
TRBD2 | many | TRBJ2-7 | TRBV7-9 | TGTGCCAGCAGCTCAACTAGCGGGAGGGCCGCACCCAGATACGAGCAGTACTTC | CASSSTSGRAAPRYEQYF
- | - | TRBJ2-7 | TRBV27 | TGTGCCAGCGCCGACCTCGGAGGGACCTCTACCTACGAGCAGTACTTC | CASADLGGTSTYEQYF
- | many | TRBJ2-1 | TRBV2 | TGTGCCAGCAGTGAACCGGGATTGTCGGATGAGCAGTTCTTC | CASSEPGLSDEQFF
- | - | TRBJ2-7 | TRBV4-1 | TGCGCCAGCAGCCAAGATAGGGGCGGGACACCTTACGAGCAGTACTTC | CASSQDRGGTPYEQYF
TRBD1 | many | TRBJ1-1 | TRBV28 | TGTGCCAGCAGTCCACCGGGACAGCTAAACACTGAAGCTTTCTTT | CASSPPGQLNTEAFF
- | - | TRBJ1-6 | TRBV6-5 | TGTGCCAGCAGTTACCACGGACCCAAGAGCTCCTATAATTCACCCCTCCACTTT | CASSYHGPKSSYNSPLHF
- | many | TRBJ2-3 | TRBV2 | TGTGCCAGCAGTGAAGAAAACCCAGGAAGATATACGCAGTATTTT | CASSEENPGRYTQYF
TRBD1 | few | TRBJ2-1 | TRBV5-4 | TGTGCCAGCAGCTTGAGGACAGGGAGATCCGGTGAGCAGTTCTTC | CASSLRTGRSGEQFF
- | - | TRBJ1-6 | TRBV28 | TGTGCCAGCAGCCTGGCCGGGCGGAGTCCCCACTTT | CASSLAGRSPHF
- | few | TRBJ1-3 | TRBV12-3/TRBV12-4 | TGTGCCAGCTCCGGGGGATCTGGAAACACCATATATTTT | CASSGGSGNTIYF
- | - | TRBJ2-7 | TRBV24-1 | TGTGCCACCAGTGATTTTTGGGGCTACGAGCAGTACTTC | CATSDFWGYEQYF
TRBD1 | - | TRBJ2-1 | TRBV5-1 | TGCGCCAGCAGGAGGTCACAGGGGGCGCACAATGAGCAGTTCTTC | CASRRSQGAHNEQFF
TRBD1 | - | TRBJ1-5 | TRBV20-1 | TGCAGTGCTAGAGGGGACGGGACAGGGAATATAGGGGGTTATAGCAATCAGCCCCAGCATTTT | CSARGDGTGNIGGYSNQPQHF
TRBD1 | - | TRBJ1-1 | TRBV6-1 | TGTGCCAGCCGGGACAGGGTGGTCTCGAACACTGAAGCTTTCTTT | CASRDRVVSNTEAFF
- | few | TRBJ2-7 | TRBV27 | TGTGCCAGCAGTTCCCTGCGGGTTAGCGGAGCCTCCTACGAGCAGTACTTC | CASSSLRVSGASYEQYF
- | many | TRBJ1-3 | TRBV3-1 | TGTGCCAGCAGCTTAAAGATACCCTCTGGAAACACCATATATTTT | CASSLKIPSGNTIYF
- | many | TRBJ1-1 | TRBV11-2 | TGTGCCAGCAGCTTTCAGGGTTTGAGCACTGAAGCTTTCTTT | CASSFQGLSTEAFF
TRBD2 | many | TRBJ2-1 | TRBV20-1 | TGCAGTGCTAGAGCGTTTAGCGGGAGGGCCTATCCCAATGAGCAGTTCTTC | CSARAFSGRAYPNEQFF
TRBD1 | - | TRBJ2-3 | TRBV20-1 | TGCAGTGCTTACAGGGGGCGGACAGATACGCAGTATTTT | CSAYRGRTDTQYF
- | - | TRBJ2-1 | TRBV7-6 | TGTGCCAGCAAACAGGACGAGACACCCTACAATGAGCAGTTCTTC | CASKQDETPYNEQFF
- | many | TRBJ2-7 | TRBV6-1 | TGTGCCAGCACCCCCGCCGCAGGGGACTTCTACGAGCAGTACTTC | CASTPAAGDFYEQYF
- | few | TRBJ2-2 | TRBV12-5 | TGTGCTAGTTCCCAGGCGGCGAACACCGGGGAGCTGTTTTTT | CASSQAANTGELFF
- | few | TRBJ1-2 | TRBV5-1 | TGCGCCAGCAGCCTCCCCCGGACACCTTTTGGCGGCTACACCTTC | CASSLPRTPFGGYTF
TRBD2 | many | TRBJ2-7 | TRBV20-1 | TGCAGTGCTGCCGGGGGCGGGAGGGCCCCGCGTAGCTACGAGCAGTACTTC | CSAAGGGRAPRSYEQYF
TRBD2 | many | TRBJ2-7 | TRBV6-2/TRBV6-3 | TGTGCCAGCAGGACTAGCGGCCCCTACGAGCAGTACTTC | CASRTSGPYEQYF
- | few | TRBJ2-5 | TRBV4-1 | TGCGCCAGCAGCCAAAGGACTGAAGAGACCCAGTACTTC | CASSQRTEETQYF
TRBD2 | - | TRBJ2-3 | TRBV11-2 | TGTGCCAGCAGACAGACTAGCGGGAGACCAGATACGCAGTATTTT | CASRQTSGRPDTQYF
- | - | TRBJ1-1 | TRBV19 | TGTGCCAGTATCGCAGAGAACACTGAAGCTTTCTTT | CASIAENTEAFF
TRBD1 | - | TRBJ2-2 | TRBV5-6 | TGTGCCAGCAGCTATATGCTAAACAGGGGGCAGAACACCGGGGAGCTGTTTTTT | CASSYMLNRGQNTGELFF
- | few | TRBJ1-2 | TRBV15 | TGTGCCACCAGCCCCCCGGGGGGGATTACCTATGGCTACACCTTC | CATSPPGGITYGYTF
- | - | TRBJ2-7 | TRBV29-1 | TGCAGCGTTGGGGTCAACTCCTACGAGCAGTACTTC | CSVGVNSYEQYF
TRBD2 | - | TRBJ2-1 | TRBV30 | TGTGCCTGGACCATGGGGGGGAATGAGCAGTTCTTC | CAWTMGGNEQFF
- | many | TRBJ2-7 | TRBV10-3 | TGTGCCATCAGCGAGGCTGGACCGGGACCCCTATCCTACGAGCAGTACTTC | CAISEAGPGPLSYEQYF
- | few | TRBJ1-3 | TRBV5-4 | TGTGCCAGCAGCTTGGCGGGTGGAAACACCATATATTTT | CASSLAGGNTIYF
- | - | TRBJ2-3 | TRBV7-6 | TGTGCCAGCAGCTTAGGGACAGCCGCAGCAGATACGCAGTATTTT | CASSLGTAAADTQYF
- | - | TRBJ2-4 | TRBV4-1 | TGCGCCAGCAGCCAAGGGGCTCGAGGGGAACTAGCCAAAAACATTCAGTACTTC | CASSQGARGELAKNIQYF